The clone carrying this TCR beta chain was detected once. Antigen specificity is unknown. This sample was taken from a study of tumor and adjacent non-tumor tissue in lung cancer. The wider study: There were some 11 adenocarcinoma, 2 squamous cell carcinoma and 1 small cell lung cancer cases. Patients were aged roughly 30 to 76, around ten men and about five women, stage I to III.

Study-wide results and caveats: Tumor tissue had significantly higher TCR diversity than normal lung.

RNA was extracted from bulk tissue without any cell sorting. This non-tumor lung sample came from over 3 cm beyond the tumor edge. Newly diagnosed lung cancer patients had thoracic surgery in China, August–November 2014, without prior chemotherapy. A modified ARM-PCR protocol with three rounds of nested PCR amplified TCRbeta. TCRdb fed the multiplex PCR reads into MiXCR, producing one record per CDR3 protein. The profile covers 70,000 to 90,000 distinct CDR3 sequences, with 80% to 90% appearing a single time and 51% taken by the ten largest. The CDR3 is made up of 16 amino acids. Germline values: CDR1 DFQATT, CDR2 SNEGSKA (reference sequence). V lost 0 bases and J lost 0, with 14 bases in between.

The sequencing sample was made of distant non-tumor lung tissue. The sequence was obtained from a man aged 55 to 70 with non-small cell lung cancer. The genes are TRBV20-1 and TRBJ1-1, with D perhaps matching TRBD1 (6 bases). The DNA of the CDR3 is TGCAGTGCTAGAGACCCCAGGACAGCTCTGAACACTGAAGCTTTCTTT. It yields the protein CSARDPRTALNTEAFF.